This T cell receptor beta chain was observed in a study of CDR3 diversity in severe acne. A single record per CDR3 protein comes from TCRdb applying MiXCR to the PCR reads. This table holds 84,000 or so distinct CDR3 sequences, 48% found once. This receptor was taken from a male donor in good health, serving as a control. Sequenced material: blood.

The CDR3 DNA reads TGTGCCAGCAGCCCTGCCACAACTAATGAAAAACTGTTTTTT. Protein sequence: CASSPATTNEKLFF. The rearrangement uses TRBV7-9 and TRBJ1-4; no firm D call. CDR1 is SEHNR, CDR2 FQNEAQ, per germline (reference sequence). CDR3 length: 14 amino acids. The V and J ends lost 5 bases and 0 bases respectively, with 7 bases between them.